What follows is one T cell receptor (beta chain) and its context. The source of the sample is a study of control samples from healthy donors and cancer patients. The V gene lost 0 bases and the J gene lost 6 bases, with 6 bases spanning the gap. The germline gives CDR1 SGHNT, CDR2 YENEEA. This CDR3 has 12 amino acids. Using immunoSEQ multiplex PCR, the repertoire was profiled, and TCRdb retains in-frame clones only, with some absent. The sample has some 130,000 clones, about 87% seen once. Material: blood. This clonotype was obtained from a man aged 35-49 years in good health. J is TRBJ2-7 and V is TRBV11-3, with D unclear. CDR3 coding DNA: TGTGCCAGCAGCTTAGAGATGTCCGAGCAGTACTTC. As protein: CASSLEMSEQYF.